What follows are 6 T cell receptor beta chains derived from one specimen sequenced in a study of blood T cell repertoires in COVID-19 (dated by TCRdb to 2018 to 2020). Library method: the immunoSEQ multiplex PCR assay. TCRdb re-hosts the immuneACCESS table, in-frame sequences only. Its copies lack some clones; in the studies checked, an unresolved V gene accounts for under half of them, and the cause for the rest is not known. Here the sample has about 110,000 clones; about two thirds occur a single time. The top ten clonotypes cover less than 1% of the sample. Material: peripheral blood. All receptors come from a human donor with acute or convalescent COVID-19. The donor label of this sample is uncertain.

This chain connects TRBV5-5 to TRBJ1-3; D is unresolved. V lost 6 bases and J lost 3, with 16 bases in between. CDR1 is SGHKS and CDR2 is YYEKEE in the germline V gene (reference sequence). The CDR3 loop spans 15 amino acids. The CDR3 nucleotides read TGTGCCAGCAACACCGGGATGCTTGATGGAAACACCATATATTTT. Translating gives CASNTGMLDGNTIYF.

The chain employs TRBV7-2 and TRBJ2-6; 7 bases are shared with TRBD1. The V gene end was trimmed by 4 bases and the J gene end by 0 bases; junction bases not matched to a gene: 6. Germline CDR1 and CDR2: SGHTA and FQGNSA. This CDR3 region has 17 residues. The DNA of the CDR3 is TGTGCCAGCAGCTCGCCGGGACAGAGCTCTGGGGCCAACGTCCTGACTTTC. It is translated as CASSSPGQSSGANVLTF. The full variable domain, completed using reference TRBV7-2 and TRBJ2-6, is GAGVSQSPSNKVTEKGKDVELRCDPISGHTALYWYRQSLGQGLEFLIYFQGNSAPDKSGLPSDRFSAERTGGSVSTLTIQRTQQEDSAVYLCASSSPGQSSGANVLTFGAGSRLTVL.

V is TRBV27 and J is TRBJ1-2; D might be TRBD1 (6 bases). Germline V gene sequence: CDR1 MNHEY, CDR2 SMNVEV (reference sequence). V lost 8 bases to trimming and J lost 4 bases, with 14 bases between them. The CDR3 extends over 13 amino acids. The CDR3 loop reads CASRPDRLYGYTF. The CDR3 coding sequence is TGTGCCAGCCGGCCGGACAGACTCTATGGCTACACCTTC.

This chain joins TRBV12-3 or TRBV12-4 and TRBJ2-2; D unclear. The CDR3 has 11 residues. V was clipped by 3 bases and J by 7 bases, with 3 bases between them. CDR3 DNA sequence: TGTGCCAGCAGTTTTCTCGGGGAGCTGTTTTTT. Translating gives CASSFLGELFF.

The J gene is TRBJ2-7, the V gene TRBV7-2, with D possibly being TRBD1 (5 bases). The CDR3 has 14 residues. V dropped 3 bases and J dropped 1 base, with 10 bases sitting between them. In germline, CDR1 is SGHTA, CDR2 FQGNSA. The CDR3 spells CASSFDRRSYEQYF. CDR3 nucleotides: TGTGCCAGCAGCTTTGACAGACGGTCCTACGAGCAGTACTTC.

This clone showed up just once. The chain links TRBV30 to TRBJ1-5; D may be TRBD1 (5 bases). V dropped 2 bases and J dropped 6 bases, with 11 bases sitting between them. The CDR3 sequence is 13 residues long. CDR1 GTSNPN and CDR2 SVGIG come from the germline V gene (reference sequence). CDR3 protein: CAWSLRELQPQHF. The CDR3 DNA reads as TGTGCCTGGAGTCTCAGGGAACTTCAGCCCCAGCATTTT. The entire variable domain, with the rest obtained from reference TRBV30 and TRBJ1-5, is as follows: SQTIHQWPATLVQPVGSPLSLECTVEGTSNPNLYWYRQAAGRGLQLLFYSVGIGQISSEVPQNLSASRPQDRQFILSSKKLLLSDSGFYLCAWSLRELQPQHFGDGTRLSIL.